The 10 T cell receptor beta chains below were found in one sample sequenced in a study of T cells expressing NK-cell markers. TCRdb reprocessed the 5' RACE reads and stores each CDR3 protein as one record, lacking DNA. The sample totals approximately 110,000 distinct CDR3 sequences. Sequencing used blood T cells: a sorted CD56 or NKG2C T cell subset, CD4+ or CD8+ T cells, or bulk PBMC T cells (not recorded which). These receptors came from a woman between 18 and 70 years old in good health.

The CDR3 region is CASWGGVNTEAFF. The chain is built from TRBV19 and TRBJ1-1; absent DNA, TCRdb's TRBD1 call cannot be checked. Germline lookup yields CDR1 LNHDA and CDR2 SQIVND (reference sequence). The CDR3 consists of 13 residues.

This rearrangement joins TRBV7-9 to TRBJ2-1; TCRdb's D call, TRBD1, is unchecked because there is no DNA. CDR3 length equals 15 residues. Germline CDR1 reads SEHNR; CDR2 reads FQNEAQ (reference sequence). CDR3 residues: CASSLGRGAYNEQFF.

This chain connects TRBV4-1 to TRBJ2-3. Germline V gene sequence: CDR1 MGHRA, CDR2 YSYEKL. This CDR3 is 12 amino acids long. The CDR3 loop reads CASSYGADTQYF.

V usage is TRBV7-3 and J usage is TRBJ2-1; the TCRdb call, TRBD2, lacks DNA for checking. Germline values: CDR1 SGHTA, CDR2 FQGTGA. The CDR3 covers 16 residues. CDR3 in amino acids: CASSLVAGAPYNEQFF.

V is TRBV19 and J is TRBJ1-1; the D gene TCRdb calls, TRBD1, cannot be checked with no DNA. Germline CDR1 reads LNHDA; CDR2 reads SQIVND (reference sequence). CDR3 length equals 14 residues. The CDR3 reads CASSIGGQNTEAFF.

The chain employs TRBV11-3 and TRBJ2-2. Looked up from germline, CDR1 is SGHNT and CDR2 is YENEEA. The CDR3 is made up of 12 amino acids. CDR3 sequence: CASSFNTGELFF.

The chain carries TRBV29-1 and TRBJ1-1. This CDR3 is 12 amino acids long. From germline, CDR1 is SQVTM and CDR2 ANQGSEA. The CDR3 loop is CSVVLGNTEAFF.

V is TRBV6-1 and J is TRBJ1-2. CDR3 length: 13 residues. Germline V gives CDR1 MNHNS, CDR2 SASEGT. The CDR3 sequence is CASSEVAGYGYTF.

The CDR3 spells CASSFMGRNTEAFF. The V and J genes are TRBV11-2 and TRBJ1-1. This CDR3 comprises 14 residues. Germline CDR1 and CDR2: SGHAT and FQNNGV.

CDR3: CASSVEGGNEKLFF. The V gene is TRBV9, the J gene TRBJ1-4. Germline V gene sequence: CDR1 SGDLS, CDR2 YYNGEE. The CDR3 is 14 amino acids.